This T cell receptor (beta chain) derives from a study of spatial heterogeneity in lung cancer. The CDR3 contains 13 residues. The germline gives CDR1 SNHLY, CDR2 FYNNEI. V lost 1 base to trimming and J lost 5 bases; unmatched junction nucleotides: 1. TCRdb called the 5' RACE reads again in MiXCR, with one record for every CDR3 protein. The sample lists tens of thousands of distinct CDR3 sequences; under 8.5% were seen once. This clonotype was observed at least ten times. The time point is: sample taken at primary tumor resection. This clonotype originated in a female donor with early-stage non-small cell lung cancer. The sample in question was PBMCs, obtained at surgery. V and J are TRBV2 and TRBJ1-2, with 7 nucleotides matching TRBD1. CDR3 loop: CASSEGQGYGYTF. The DNA for the CDR3 is TGTGCCAGCAGTGAAGGACAGGGATATGGCTACACCTTC.